These T cell receptor beta chains were read from a single sample in a study of cytomegalovirus exposure and HLA in healthy donors. Some clones are missing from TCRdb's copy, which holds only in-frame ones; the method was immunoSEQ multiplex PCR. The sample has some 98,000 clones, about 80% seen once. Input material: PBMCs. These receptors all stem from a man between 35 and 55 years old in good health and CMV-seronegative. The CDR3 runs from the conserved cysteine through the conserved F or W. Each record gives: clone size, V gene, J gene, D gene, CDR3 DNA, CDR3 protein. A D gene is named only where the DNA matches it firmly. The listing skips clone size in some rows; elsewhere it reads once, few, many or a size class.

-,TRBV19,TRBJ1-5,-,TGTGCCAGTAGTACCCAGACGGGAATCAATCAGCCCCAGCATTTT,CASSTQTGINQPQHF
-,TRBV7-9,TRBJ2-5,-,TGTGCCAGCAGCTTAGATCTAAGAAAGACCCAGTACTTC,CASSLDLRKTQYF
once,TRBV7-2,TRBJ2-3,-,TGTGCCAGCAGCTCCGCTTGGATAAGCGGAGATACGCAGTATTTT,CASSSAWISGDTQYF
-,TRBV28,TRBJ2-7,-,TGTGCCAGCGAGGGATCTTCCTACGAGCAGTACTTC,CASEGSSYEQYF
-,TRBV7-9,TRBJ2-7,-,TGTGCCAGCAGCTTAGGAGCTTACGAGCAGTACTTC,CASSLGAYEQYF
-,TRBV30,TRBJ1-3,-,TGTGCCTGGAATTACATCCAAAACACCATATATTTT,CAWNYIQNTIYF
-,TRBV5-1,TRBJ2-3,-,TGCGCCAGTAACCCGGGAGGGGGCCTGTCGACAGATACGCAGTATTTT,CASNPGGGLSTDTQYF
-,TRBV9,TRBJ2-1,-,TGTGCCAGCAGCCCTTCTAAGAATGAGCAGTTCTTC,CASSPSKNEQFF
-,TRBV7-2,TRBJ2-5,TRBD2,TGTGCCAGCAGTAGCGGGAGCTTGGAGACCCAGTACTTC,CASSSGSLETQYF
-,TRBV4-2,TRBJ2-7,-,TGTGCCAGCAGCCAAGAACAGGGCCCCTACGAGCAGTACTTC,CASSQEQGPYEQYF
-,TRBV7-9,TRBJ1-1,TRBD1,TGTTCCAGCAGCTCGAGGAACAGGGGGCTTAACACTGAAGCTTTCTTT,CSSSSRNRGLNTEAFF
once,TRBV7-9,TRBJ1-2,-,TGTGCCAGCAGCCACAGGGAGGGCTACACCTTC,CASSHREGYTF
-,TRBV7-9,TRBJ1-4,-,TGTGCCAGCAGCTTAGGTTTCTGGGGCCCTCAGAATAATGAAAAACTGTTTTTT,CASSLGFWGPQNNEKLFF
-,TRBV2,TRBJ2-1,-,TGTGCCAGCAGTGGGTCGGACAATGAGCAGTTCTTC,CASSGSDNEQFF
-,TRBV7-6,TRBJ2-5,-,TGTGCCAGCAGCTTAGGGGGGCGAGAGACCCAGTACTTC,CASSLGGRETQYF